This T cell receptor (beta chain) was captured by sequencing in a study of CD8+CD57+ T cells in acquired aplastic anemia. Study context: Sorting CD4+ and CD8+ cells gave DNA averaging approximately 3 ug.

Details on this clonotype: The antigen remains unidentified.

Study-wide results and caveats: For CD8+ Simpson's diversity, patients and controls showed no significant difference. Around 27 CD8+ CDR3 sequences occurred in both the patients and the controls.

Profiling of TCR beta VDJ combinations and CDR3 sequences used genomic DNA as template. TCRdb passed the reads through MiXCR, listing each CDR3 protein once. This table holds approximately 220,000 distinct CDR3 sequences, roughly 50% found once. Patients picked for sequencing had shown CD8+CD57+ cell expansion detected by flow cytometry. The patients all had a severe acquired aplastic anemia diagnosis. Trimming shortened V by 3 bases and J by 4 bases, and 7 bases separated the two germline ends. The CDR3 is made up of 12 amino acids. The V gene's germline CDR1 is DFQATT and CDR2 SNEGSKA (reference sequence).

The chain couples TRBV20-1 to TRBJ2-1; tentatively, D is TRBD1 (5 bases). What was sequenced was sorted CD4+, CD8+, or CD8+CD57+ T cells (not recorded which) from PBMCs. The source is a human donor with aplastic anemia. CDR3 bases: TGCAGTGCTAGCAGGGTTTACAATGAGCAGTTCTTC. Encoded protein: CSASRVYNEQFF.